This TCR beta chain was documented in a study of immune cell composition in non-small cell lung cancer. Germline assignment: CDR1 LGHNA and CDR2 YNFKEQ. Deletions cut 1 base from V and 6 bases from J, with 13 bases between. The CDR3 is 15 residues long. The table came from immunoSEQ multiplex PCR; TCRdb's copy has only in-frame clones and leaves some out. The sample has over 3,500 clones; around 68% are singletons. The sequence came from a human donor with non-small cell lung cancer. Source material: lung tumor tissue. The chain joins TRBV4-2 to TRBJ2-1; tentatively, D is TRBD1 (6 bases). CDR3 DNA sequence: TGTGCCAGCAGCCAAGGGCAGGGGAATAGCAATGAGCAGTTCTTC. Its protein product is CASSQGQGNSNEQFF.